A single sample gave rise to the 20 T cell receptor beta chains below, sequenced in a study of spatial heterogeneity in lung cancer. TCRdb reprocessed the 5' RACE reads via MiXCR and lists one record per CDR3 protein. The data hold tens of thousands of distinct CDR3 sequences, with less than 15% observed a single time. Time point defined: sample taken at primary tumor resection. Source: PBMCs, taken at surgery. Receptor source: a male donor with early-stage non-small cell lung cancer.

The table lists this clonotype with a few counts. CDR3 region: CSAQDPNTEAFF. The CDR3 DNA follows: TGCAGCGCTCAGGATCCGAACACTGAAGCTTTCTTT. The J gene is TRBJ1-1, the V gene TRBV29-1; D is undetermined. Germline CDR1 is SQVTM and CDR2 is ANQGSEA. V lost 7 bases and J lost 1, with 10 bases in between. CDR3 length: 12 residues.

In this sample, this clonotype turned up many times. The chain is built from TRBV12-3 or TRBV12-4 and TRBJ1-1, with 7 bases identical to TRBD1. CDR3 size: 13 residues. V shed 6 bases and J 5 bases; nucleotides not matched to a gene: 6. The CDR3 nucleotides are TGTGCCAGCAGCTATACAGGGGAAACTGAAGCTTTCTTT. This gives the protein CASSYTGETEAFF.

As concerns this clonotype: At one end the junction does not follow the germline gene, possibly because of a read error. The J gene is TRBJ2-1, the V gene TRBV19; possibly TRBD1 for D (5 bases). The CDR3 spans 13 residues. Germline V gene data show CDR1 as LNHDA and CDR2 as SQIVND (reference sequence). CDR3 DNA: TGTGCCACTAGTCAGGGATTCTACAATGAGCAGTTCTTC. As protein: CATSQGFYNEQFF.

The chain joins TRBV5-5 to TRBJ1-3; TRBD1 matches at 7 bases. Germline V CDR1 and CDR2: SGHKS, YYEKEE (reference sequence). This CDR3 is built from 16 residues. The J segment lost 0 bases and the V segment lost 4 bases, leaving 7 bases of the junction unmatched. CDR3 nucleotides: TGTGCCAGCAGCGCGGGACAGCCTTTCTCTGGAAACACCATATATTTT. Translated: CASSAGQPFSGNTIYF.

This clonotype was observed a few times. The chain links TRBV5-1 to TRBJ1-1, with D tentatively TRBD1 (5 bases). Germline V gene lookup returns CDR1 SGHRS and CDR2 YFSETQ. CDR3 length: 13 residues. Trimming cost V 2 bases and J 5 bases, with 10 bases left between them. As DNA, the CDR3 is TGCGCCAGCAGCTTCACACCAGGGACTGAAGCTTTCTTT. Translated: CASSFTPGTEAFF. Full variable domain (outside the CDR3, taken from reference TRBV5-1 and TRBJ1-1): KAGVTQTPRYLIKTRGQQVTLSCSPISGHRSVSWYQQTPGQGLQFLFEYFSETQRNKGNFPGRFSGRQFSNSRSEMNVSTLELGDSALYLCASSFTPGTEAFFGQGTRLTVV.

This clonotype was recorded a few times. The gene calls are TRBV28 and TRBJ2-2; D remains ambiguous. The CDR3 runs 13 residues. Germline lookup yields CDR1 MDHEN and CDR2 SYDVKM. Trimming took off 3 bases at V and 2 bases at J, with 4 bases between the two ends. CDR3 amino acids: CASSFLNTGELFF. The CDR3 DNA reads TGTGCCAGCAGTTTTCTCAACACCGGGGAGCTGTTTTTT.

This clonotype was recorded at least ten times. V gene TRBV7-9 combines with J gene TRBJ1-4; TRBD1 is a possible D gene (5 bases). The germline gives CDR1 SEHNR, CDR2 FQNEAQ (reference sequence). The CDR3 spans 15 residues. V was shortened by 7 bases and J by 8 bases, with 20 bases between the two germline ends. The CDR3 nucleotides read TGTGCCAGCAACCCTGGGGCCAGCAAAGGAGAAAAACTGTTTTTT. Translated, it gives CASNPGASKGEKLFF.

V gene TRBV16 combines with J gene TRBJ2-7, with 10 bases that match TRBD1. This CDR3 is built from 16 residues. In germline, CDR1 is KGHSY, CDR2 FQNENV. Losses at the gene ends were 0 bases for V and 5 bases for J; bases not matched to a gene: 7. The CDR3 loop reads CASSQSGGTGAHEQYF. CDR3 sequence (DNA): TGTGCCAGCAGCCAATCGGGAGGGACAGGGGCCCACGAGCAGTACTTC. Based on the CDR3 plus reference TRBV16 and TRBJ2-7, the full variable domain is GEEVAQTPKHLVRGEGQKAKLYCAPIKGHSYVFWYQQVLKNEFKFLISFQNENVFDETGMPKERFSAKCLPNSPCSLEIQATKLEDSAVYFCASSQSGGTGAHEQYFGPGTRLTVT.

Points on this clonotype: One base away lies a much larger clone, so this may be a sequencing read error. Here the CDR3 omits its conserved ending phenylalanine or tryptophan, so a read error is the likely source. DNA for the CDR3: TGTGCCAGCAGTCCCGGACAGACTGAAGCTTTCCTT. Translating gives CASSPGQTEAFL. J is TRBJ1-1 and V is TRBV12-3 or TRBV12-4; D is perhaps TRBD1 (6 bases). The CDR3 spans 12 residues. V was trimmed by 5 bases and J by 5 bases, leaving 9 bases between them.

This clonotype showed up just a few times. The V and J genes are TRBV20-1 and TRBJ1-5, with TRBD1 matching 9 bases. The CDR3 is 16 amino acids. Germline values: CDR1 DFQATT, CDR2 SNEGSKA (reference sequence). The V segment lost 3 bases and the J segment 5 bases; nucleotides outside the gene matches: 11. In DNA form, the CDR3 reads TGCAGTGCTAGGCCTTCCTTACAGGGGGCCGATCAGCCCCAGCATTTT. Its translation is CSARPSLQGADQPQHF.

The CDR3 DNA sequence: TGTGCCAGCTCCCCTAGGACAGGGCAAGGCTACACCTTC. Amino acids: CASSPRTGQGYTF. The V call is TRBV18, the J call TRBJ1-2, with TRBD1 matching over 8 bases. The CDR3 spans 13 residues. The germline V gene has CDR1 KGHSH and CDR2 LQKENI. Trimming cost V 6 bases and J 8 bases; bases outside gene matches: 8.

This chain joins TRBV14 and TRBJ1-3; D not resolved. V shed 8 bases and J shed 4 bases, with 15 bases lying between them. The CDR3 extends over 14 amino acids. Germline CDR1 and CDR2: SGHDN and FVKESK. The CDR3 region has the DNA TGTGCCAGCCGACCGCGGGGATCAGGAAACACCATATATTTT. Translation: CASRPRGSGNTIYF.

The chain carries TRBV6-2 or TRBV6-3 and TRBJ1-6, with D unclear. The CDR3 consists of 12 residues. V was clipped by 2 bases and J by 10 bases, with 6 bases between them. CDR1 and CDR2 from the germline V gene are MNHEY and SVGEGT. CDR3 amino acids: CASSYERSPLHF. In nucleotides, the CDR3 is TGTGCCAGCAGTTACGAGAGGTCACCCCTCCACTTT.

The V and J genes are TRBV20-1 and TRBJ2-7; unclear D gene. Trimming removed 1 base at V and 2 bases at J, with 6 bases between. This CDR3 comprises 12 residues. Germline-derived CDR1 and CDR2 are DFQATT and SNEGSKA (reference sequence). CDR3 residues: CSARASAYEQYF. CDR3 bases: TGCAGTGCTAGAGCCAGTGCCTACGAGCAGTACTTC.

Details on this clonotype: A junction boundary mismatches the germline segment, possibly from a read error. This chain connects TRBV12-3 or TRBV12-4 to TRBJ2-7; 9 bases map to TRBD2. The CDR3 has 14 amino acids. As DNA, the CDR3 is TGTGCCAGCAGGTTAGCGGGAGTCGTTTCCGAGCAGTACTTC. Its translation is CASRLAGVVSEQYF.

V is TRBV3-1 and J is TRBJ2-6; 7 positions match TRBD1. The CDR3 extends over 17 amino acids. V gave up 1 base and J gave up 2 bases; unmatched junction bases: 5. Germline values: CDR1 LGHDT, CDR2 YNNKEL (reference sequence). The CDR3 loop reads CASSQAQGLTGANVLTF. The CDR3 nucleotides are TGTGCCAGCAGCCAAGCACAGGGGCTTACTGGGGCCAACGTCCTGACTTTC.

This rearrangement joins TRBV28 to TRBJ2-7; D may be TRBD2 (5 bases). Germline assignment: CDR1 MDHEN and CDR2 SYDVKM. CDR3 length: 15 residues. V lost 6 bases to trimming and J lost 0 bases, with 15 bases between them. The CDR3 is CASRGGYTSSYEQYF. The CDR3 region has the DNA TGTGCCAGCAGAGGCGGGTACACGAGCTCCTACGAGCAGTACTTC.

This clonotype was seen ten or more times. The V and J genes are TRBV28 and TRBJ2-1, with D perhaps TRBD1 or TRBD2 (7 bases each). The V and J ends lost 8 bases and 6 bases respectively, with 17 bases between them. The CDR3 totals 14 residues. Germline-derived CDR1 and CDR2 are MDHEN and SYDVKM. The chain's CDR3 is CASGGDSIPNEQFF. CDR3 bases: TGTGCCAGCGGGGGGGACAGCATCCCCAATGAGCAGTTCTTC.

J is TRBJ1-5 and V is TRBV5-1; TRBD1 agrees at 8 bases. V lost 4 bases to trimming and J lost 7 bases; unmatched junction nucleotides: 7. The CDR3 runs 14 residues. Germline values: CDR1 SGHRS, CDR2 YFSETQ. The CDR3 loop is CASSKTGDGQPQHF. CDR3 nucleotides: TGCGCCAGCAGCAAGACAGGGGACGGACAGCCCCAGCATTTT.

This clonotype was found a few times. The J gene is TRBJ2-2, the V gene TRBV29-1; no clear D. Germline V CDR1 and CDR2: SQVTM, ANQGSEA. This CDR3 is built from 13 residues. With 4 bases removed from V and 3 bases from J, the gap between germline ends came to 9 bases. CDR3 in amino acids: CSVGPPDTGELFF. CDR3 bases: TGCAGCGTTGGGCCTCCGGACACCGGGGAGCTGTTTTTT.